This T cell receptor (beta chain) was identified in a study of blood T cells in healthy people across ages. Next came a second PCR, run for about 6 to 11 cycles, which used a sample-barcoded 5' primer along with a J-beta primer mix. All cDNA molecules were each tagged by a template-switch adaptor with 12 random nucleotides. From the 5' RACE reads, TCRdb called clonotypes with MiXCR, one entry per CDR3 protein. The sample lists 700,000 to 900,000 distinct CDR3 sequences, less than 70% occurring once. The CDR3 covers 15 residues. CDR1 is PRHDT and CDR2 is FYEKMQ in the germline V gene (reference sequence). V lost 4 bases to trimming and J lost 13 bases; unmatched junction nucleotides: 16. This clonotype was detected a few times.

The TCR sequence derives from a man of 80 years or more in good health. Sequenced material: blood. The gene calls are TRBV13 and TRBJ2-4, with 7 bases lining up with TRBD2. CDR3 residues: CASSYRTSRSGEQYF. The CDR3, as DNA: TGTGCCAGCAGCTATAGGACTAGTCGATCCGGTGAGCAGTACTTC. Together with reference TRBV13 and TRBJ2-4, the CDR3 gives the full variable domain: AAGVIQSPRHLIKEKRETATLKCYPIPRHDTVYWYQQGPGQDPQFLISFYEKMQSDKGSIPDRFSAQQFSDYHSELNMSSLELGDSALYFCASSYRTSRSGEQYFGAGTRLSVL.